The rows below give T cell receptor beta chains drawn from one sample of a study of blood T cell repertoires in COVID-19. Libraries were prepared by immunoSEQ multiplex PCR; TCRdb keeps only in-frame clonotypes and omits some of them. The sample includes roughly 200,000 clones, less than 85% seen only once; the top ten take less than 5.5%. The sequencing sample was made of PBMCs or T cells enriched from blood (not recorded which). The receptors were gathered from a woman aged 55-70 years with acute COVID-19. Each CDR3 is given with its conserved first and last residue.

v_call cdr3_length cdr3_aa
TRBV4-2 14 CASSPTGGRDEQYF
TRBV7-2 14 CASSRDRGDEKLFF
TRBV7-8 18 CASSLETVLSFSGNTIYF
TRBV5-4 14 CASSPIRGGGGYTF
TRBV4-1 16 CASSHPGQAVQRTQYF
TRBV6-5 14 CATLPTGGPYEQYF
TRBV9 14 CASSTMGRGQEAFF
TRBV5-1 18 CASSWPPYRVYSNQPQHF
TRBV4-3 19 CASSQAPGQPHLGRTEAFF
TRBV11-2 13 CASSLDGGQPQHF
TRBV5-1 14 CASSLGHQGYGYTF
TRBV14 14 CASSQVRWSYEQYF
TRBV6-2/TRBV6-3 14 CASSTTGYRNEQFF
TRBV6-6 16 CASTLSFRDGVGGYTF
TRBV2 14 CASGKALGADTQYF
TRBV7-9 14 CASRQTTGNDEQYF
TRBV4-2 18 CASSQVNSRQGSNQPQHF
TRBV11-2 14 CASSGPGQGNGYTF
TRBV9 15 CASSPHPFSNQPQHF
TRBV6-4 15 CASSDFTDRAYGYTF
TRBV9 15 CASSVGSGIHNEQFF
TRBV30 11 CAGTGAGGYTF
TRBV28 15 CASSLTGISYNEQFF
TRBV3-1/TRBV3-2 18 CASSLTYDSGGSRDTQYF
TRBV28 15 CASSPPGQGGQPQHF
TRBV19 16 CASIGTGGSGNQPQHF
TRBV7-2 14 CASSSGVIGSPLHF
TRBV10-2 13 CASRTSDTDTQYF
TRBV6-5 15 CASSYSNREGYEQYF
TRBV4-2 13 CASTAEGGTEAFF
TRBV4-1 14 CASGEGVGANVLTF
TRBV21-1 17 CASSKVTTENSNQPQHF
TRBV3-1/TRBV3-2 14 CASSQAGGQGELFF
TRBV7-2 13 CASSPDRQYGYTF
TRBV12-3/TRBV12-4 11 CASSLQGGYTF
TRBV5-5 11 CASLTGEGYTF
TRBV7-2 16 CASSLASGGATDTQYF
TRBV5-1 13 CASSKDRERGYTF
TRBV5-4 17 CASSLGVAGGHTDTQYF
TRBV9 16 CASSVGVPTGGYGYTF
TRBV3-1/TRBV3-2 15 CASSQGLAGFKEQFF
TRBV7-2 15 CASSLGMVRNTEAFF
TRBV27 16 CASSRVAAGGSHEQYF
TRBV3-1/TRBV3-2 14 CASSQVEGTYGYTF
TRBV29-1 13 CSVGGLWGQPQHF
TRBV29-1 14 CSVGLQSSYNEQFF